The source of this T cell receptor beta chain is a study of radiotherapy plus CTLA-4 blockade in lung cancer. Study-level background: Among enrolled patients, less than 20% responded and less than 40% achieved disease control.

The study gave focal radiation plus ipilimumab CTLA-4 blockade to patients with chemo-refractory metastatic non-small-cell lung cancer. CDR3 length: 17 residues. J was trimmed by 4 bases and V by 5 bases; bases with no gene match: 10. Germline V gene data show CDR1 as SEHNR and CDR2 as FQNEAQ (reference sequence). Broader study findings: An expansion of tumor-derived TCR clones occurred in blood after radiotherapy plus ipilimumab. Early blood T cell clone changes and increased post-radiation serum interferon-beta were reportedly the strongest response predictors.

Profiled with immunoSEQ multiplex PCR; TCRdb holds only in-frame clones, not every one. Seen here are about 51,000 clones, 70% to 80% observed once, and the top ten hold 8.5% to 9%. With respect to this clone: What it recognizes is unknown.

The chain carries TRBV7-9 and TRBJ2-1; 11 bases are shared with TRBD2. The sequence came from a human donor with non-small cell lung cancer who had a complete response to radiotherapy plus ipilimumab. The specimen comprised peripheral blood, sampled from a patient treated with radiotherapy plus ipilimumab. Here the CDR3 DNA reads TGTGCCAGCAGCCCTGGAACAACTAGCGGGAGTTACAATGAGCAGTTCTTC. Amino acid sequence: CASSPGTTSGSYNEQFF.